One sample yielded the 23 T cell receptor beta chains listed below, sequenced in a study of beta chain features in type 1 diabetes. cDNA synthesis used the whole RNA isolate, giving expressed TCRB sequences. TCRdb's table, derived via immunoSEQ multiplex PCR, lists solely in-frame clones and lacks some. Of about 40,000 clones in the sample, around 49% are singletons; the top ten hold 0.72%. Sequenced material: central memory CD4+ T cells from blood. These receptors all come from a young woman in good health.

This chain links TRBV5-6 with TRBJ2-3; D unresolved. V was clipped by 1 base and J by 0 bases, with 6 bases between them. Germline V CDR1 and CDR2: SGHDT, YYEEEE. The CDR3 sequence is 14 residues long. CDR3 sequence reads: CASSLLDSTDTQYF. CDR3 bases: TGTGCCAGCAGCTTGCTAGACAGCACAGATACGCAGTATTTT.

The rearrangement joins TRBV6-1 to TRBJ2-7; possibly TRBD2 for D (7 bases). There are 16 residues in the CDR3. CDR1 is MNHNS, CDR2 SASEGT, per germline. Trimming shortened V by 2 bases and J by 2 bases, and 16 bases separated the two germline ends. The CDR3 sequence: CASSEMGRGVPYEQYF. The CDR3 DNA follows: TGTGCCAGCAGTGAAATGGGGAGGGGGGTCCCCTACGAGCAGTACTTC.

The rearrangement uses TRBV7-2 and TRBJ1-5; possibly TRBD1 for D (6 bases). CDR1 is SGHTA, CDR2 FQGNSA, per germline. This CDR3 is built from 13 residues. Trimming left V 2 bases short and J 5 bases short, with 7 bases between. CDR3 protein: CASSLQGHQPQHF. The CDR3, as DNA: TGTGCCAGCAGCTTACAGGGGCATCAGCCCCAGCATTTT. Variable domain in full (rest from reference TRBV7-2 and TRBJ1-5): GAGVSQSPSNKVTEKGKDVELRCDPISGHTALYWYRQSLGQGLEFLIYFQGNSAPDKSGLPSDRFSAERTGGSVSTLTIQRTQQEDSAVYLCASSLQGHQPQHFGDGTRLSIL.

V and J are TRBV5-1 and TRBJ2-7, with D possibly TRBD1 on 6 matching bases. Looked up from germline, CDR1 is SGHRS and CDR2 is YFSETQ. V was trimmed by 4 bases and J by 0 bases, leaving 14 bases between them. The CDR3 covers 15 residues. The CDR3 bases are TGCGCCAGCAGCATCTCCGGGACATCCTCCTACGAGCAGTACTTC. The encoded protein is CASSISGTSSYEQYF.

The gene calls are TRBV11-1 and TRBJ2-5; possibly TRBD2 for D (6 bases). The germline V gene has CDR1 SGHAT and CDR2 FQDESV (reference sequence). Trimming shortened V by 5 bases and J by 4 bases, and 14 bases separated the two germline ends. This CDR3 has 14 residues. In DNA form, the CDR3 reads TGTGCCAGCAGCATTCCCGCGGGGCGAGAGACCCAGTACTTC. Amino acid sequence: CASSIPAGRETQYF.

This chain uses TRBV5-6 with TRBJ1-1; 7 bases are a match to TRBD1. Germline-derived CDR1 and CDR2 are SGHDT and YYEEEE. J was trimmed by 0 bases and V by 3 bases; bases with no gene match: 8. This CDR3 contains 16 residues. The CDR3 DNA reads TGTGCCAGCAGCTCTCCCGGCAGGGGGGTGAACACTGAAGCTTTCTTT. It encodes CASSSPGRGVNTEAFF.

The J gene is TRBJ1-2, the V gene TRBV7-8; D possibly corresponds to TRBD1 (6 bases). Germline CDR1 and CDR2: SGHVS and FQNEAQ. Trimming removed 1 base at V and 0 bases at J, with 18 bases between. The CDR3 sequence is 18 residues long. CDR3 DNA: TGTGCCAGCAGCTTAGGATGGGCAGGGGAAGGAGCTAACTATGGCTACACCTTC. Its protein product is CASSLGWAGEGANYGYTF.

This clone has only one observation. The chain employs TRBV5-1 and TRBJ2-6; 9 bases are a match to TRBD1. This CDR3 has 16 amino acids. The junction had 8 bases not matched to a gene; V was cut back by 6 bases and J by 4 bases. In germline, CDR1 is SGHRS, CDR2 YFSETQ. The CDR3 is CASMGTGLAGANVLTF. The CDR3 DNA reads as TGCGCCAGCATGGGGACAGGGCTCGCCGGGGCCAACGTCCTGACTTTC. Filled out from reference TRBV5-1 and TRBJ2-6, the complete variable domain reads KAGVTQTPRYLIKTRGQQVTLSCSPISGHRSVSWYQQTPGQGLQFLFEYFSETQRNKGNFPGRFSGRQFSNSRSEMNVSTLELGDSALYLCASMGTGLAGANVLTFGAGSRLTVL.

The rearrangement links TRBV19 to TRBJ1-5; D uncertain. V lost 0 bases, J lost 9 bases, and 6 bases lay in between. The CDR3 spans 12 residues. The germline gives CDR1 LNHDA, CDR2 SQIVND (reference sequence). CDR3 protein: CASSIEARPQHF. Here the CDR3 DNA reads TGTGCCAGTAGTATAGAGGCTCGGCCCCAGCATTTT.

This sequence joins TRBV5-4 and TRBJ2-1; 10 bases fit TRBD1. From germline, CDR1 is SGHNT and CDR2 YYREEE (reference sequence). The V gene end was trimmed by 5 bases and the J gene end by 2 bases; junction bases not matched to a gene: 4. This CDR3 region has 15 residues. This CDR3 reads CASSPGTGAYNEQFF. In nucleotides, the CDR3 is TGTGCCAGCAGTCCCGGGACAGGGGCCTACAATGAGCAGTTCTTC. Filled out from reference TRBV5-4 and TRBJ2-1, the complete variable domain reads ETGVTQSPTHLIKTRGQQVTLRCSSQSGHNTVSWYQQALGQGPQFIFQYYREEENGRGNFPPRFSGLQFPNYSSELNVNALELDDSALYLCASSPGTGAYNEQFFGPGTRLTVL.

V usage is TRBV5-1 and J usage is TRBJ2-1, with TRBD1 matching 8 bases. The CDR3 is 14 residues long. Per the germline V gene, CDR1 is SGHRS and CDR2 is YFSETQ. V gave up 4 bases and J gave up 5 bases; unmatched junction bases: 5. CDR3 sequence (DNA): TGCGCCAGCAGCCCCGGACAGGGTGACAATGAGCAGTTCTTC. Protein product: CASSPGQGDNEQFF. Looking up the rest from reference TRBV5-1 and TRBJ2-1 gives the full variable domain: KAGVTQTPRYLIKTRGQQVTLSCSPISGHRSVSWYQQTPGQGLQFLFEYFSETQRNKGNFPGRFSGRQFSNSRSEMNVSTLELGDSALYLCASSPGQGDNEQFFGPGTRLTVL.

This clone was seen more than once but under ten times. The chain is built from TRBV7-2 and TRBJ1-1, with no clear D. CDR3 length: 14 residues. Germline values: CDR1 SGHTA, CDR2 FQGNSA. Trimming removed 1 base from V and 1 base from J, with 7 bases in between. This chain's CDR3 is CASSLGRGNTEAFF. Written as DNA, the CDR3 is TGTGCCAGCAGCTTAGGACGGGGGAACACTGAAGCTTTCTTT. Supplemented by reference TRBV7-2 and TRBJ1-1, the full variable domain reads GAGVSQSPSNKVTEKGKDVELRCDPISGHTALYWYRQSLGQGLEFLIYFQGNSAPDKSGLPSDRFSAERTGGSVSTLTIQRTQQEDSAVYLCASSLGRGNTEAFFGQGTRLTVV.

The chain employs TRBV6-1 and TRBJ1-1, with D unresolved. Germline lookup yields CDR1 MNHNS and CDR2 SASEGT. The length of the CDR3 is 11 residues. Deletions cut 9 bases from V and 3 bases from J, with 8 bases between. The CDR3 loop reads CASLFHTEAFF. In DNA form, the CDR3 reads TGTGCCAGTCTGTTCCACACTGAAGCTTTCTTT.

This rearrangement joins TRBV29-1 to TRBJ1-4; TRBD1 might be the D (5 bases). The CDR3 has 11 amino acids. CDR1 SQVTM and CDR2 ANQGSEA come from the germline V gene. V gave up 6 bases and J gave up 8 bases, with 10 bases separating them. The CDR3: CSVGEREKLFF. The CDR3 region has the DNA TGCAGCGTAGGGGAAAGGGAAAAACTGTTTTTT.

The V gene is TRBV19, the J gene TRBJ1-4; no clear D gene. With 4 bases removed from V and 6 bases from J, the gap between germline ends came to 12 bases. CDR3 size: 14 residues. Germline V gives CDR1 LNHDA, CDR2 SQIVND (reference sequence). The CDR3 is CASSTPPRDEKLFF. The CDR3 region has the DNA TGTGCCAGTAGTACACCCCCGCGGGATGAAAAACTGTTTTTT.

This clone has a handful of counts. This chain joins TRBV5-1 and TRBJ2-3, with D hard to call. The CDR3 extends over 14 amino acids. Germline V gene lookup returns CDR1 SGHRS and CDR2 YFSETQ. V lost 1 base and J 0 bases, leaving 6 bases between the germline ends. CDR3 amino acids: CASSLPQSTDTQYF. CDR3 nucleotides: TGCGCCAGCAGCTTGCCCCAGAGCACAGATACGCAGTATTTT. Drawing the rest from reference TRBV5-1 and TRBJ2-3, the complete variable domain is KAGVTQTPRYLIKTRGQQVTLSCSPISGHRSVSWYQQTPGQGLQFLFEYFSETQRNKGNFPGRFSGRQFSNSRSEMNVSTLELGDSALYLCASSLPQSTDTQYFGPGTRLTVL.

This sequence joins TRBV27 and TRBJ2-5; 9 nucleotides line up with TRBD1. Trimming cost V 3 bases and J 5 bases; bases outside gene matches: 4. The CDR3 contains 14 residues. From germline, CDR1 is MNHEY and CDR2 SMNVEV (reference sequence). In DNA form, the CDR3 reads TGTGCCAGCAGTTTTAACAGGGGGCGCGAGACCCAGTACTTC. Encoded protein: CASSFNRGRETQYF.

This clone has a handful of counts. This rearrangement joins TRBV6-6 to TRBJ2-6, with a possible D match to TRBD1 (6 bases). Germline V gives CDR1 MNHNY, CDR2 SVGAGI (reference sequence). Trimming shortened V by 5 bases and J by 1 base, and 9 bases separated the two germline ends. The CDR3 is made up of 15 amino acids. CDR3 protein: CASSTQGSGANVLTF. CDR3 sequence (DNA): TGTGCCAGCAGTACTCAGGGGTCTGGGGCCAACGTCCTGACTTTC.

CDR3 protein: CASSYGRGGQQIYEQYF. DNA of the CDR3: TGTGCCAGCAGCTACGGGAGGGGGGGACAGCAAATTTACGAGCAGTACTTC. This sequence joins TRBV11-2 and TRBJ2-7, with D possibly matching TRBD2 (8 bases). This CDR3 contains 17 residues. The germline V gene has CDR1 SGHAT and CDR2 FQNNGV. V lost 4 bases, J lost 4 bases, and 23 bases lay in between.

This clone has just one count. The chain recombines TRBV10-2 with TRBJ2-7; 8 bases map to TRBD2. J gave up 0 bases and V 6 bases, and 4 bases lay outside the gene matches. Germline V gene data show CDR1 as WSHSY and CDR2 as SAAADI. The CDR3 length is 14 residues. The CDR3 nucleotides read TGCGCCAGCAGGGGACTAGGGAGCTCCTACGAGCAGTACTTC. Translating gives CASRGLGSSYEQYF.

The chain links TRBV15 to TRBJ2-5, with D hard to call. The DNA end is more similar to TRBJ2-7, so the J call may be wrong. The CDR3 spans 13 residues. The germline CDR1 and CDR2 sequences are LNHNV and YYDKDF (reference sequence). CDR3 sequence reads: CATSRDKSYEQYF. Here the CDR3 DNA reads TGTGCCACCAGCAGAGATAAGTCCTACGAGCAGTACTTC.

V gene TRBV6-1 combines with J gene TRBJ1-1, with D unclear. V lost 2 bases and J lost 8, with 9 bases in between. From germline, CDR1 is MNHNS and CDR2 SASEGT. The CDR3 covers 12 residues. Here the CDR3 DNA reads TGTGCCAGCAGTGAACATACCCGGGAAGCTTTCTTT. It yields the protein CASSEHTREAFF.

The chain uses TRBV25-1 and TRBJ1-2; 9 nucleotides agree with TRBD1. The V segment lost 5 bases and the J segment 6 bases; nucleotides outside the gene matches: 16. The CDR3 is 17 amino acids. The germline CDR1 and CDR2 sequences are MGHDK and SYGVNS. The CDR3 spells CASSSLFEGQGDNGYTF. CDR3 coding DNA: TGTGCCAGCAGTTCCCTTTTTGAGGGACAGGGCGACAATGGCTACACCTTC.